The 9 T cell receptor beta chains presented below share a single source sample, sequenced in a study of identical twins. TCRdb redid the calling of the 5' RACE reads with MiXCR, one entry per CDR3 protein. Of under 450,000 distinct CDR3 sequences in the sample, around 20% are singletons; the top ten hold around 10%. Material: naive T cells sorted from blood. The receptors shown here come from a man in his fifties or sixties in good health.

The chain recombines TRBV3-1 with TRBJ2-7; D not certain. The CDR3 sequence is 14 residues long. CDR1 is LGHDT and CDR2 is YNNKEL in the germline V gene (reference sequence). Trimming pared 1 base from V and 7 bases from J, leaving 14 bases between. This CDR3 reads CASSQAHQTEEQYF. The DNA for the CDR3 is TGTGCCAGCAGCCAAGCTCATCAGACCGAAGAGCAGTACTTC.

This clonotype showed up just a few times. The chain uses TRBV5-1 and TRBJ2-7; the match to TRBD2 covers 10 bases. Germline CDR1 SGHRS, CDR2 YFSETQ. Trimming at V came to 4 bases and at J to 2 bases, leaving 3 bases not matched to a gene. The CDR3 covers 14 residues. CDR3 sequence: CASSQGTSAYEQYF. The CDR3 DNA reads TGCGCCAGCAGCCAGGGGACTAGCGCCTACGAGCAGTACTTC.

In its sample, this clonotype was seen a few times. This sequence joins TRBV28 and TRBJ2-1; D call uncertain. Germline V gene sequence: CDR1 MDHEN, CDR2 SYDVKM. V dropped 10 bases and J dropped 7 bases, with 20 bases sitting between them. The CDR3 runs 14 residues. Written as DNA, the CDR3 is TGTGCCACCCGGAGCACAAATTTGATAAATGAGCAGTTCTTC. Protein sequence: CATRSTNLINEQFF.

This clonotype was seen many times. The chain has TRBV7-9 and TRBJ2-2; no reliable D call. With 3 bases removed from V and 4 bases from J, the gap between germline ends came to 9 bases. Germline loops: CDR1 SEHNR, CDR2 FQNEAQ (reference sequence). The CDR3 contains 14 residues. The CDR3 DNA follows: TGTGCCAGCAGCTTGCAACAGTTCACCGGGGAGCTGTTTTTT. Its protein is CASSLQQFTGELFF.

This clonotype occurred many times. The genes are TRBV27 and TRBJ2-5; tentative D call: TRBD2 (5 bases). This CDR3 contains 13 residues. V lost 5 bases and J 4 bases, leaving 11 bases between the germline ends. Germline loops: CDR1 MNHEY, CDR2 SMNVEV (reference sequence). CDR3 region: CASSPGILETQYF. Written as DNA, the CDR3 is TGTGCCAGCAGTCCCGGGATCCTAGAGACCCAGTACTTC.

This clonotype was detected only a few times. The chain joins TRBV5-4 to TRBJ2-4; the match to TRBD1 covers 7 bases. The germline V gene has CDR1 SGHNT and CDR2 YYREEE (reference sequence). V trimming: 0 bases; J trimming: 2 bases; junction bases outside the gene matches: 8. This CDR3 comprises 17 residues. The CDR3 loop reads CASSLAGTAPPKNIQYF. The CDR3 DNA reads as TGTGCCAGCAGCTTGGCCGGGACAGCTCCCCCCAAAAACATTCAGTACTTC.

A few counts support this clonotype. CDR3 sequence (DNA): TGCAGCGTTGTCAGTTCCTACGAGCAGTACTTC. It encodes CSVVSSYEQYF. The rearrangement joins TRBV29-1 to TRBJ2-7; no definite D call. Between the trimmed V and J ends, which lost 4 bases and 1 base, there was a span of 5 bases. From germline, CDR1 is SQVTM and CDR2 ANQGSEA. CDR3 size: 11 residues.

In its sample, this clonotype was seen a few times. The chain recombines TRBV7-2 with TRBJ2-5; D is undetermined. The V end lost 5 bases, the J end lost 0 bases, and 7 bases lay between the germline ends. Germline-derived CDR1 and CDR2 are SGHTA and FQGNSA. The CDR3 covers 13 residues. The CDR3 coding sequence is TGTGCCAGCAGCCCGACACACCAAGAGACCCAGTACTTC. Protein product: CASSPTHQETQYF.

CDR3 loop: CASSPERVSGNTIYF. The DNA for the CDR3 is TGTGCCAGCAGCCCTGAGAGGGTCTCTGGAAACACCATATATTTT. The V and J genes are TRBV7-9 and TRBJ1-3; D uncertain. V shed 5 bases and J shed 0 bases, with 11 bases lying between them. Germline V gene sequence: CDR1 SEHNR, CDR2 FQNEAQ (reference sequence). The CDR3 is 15 amino acids.